This T cell receptor beta chain was observed in a study of cytomegalovirus exposure and HLA in healthy donors. J was trimmed by 6 bases and V by 5 bases; bases with no gene match: 10. There are 16 residues in the CDR3. The germline gives CDR1 MDHEN, CDR2 SYDVKM. This clone was recorded once. The PCR employed 60 Vbeta primers together with 13 Jbeta primers. The repertoire was sequenced with immunoSEQ multiplex PCR; TCRdb's copy has only in-frame clones and lacks some. The table records about 200,000 clones, 78% of them present only once. V usage is TRBV28 and J usage is TRBJ2-2, with TRBD1 identical over 9 bases. Sequenced input: PBMCs. This TCR derives from a male donor in good health and CMV-seronegative. This CDR3 is CASSTWTGVVSGELFF. CDR3 bases: TGTGCCAGCAGTACGTGGACAGGGGTGGTATCCGGGGAGCTGTTTTTT.